The 32 T cell receptor beta chains presented below share a single source sample, sequenced in a study of T cell responses to AZD1222 COVID-19 vaccine. Only in-frame clones appear in the TCRdb table, and some are missing; sequencing was by immunoSEQ multiplex PCR. The table records 85,000 to 95,000 clones, roughly 90% of them present only once. Sequenced here: peripheral blood, sampled 28 days after the second AZD1222 dose. All receptors derive from an adult who received the AZD1222 COVID-19 vaccine.

The rearrangement links TRBV27 to TRBJ2-3; unclear D gene. CDR3 length equals 16 residues. CDR1 and CDR2 (germline): MNHEY, SMNVEV (reference sequence). V was pared by 5 bases and J by 6 bases, with 21 bases between. The chain's CDR3 is CASSATILSQRDTQYF. The DNA of the CDR3 is TGTGCCAGCAGTGCCACCATTTTGAGCCAAAGGGATACGCAGTATTTT.

This chain connects TRBV4-1 to TRBJ1-2; the match to TRBD1 covers 11 bases. With 4 bases clipped from V and 6 bases from J, the junction kept 7 bases outside the gene matches. CDR1 and CDR2 (germline): MGHRA, YSYEKL. CDR3 length: 15 residues. Written as DNA, the CDR3 is TGCGCCAGCAGCCTCGGGGACAGGGGGGAGAATGGCTACACCTTC. Protein: CASSLGDRGENGYTF.

The chain joins TRBV7-2 to TRBJ1-1, with no clear D. Germline V gene lookup returns CDR1 SGHTA and CDR2 FQGNSA. This CDR3 is 16 amino acids long. Trimming took off 4 bases at V and 0 bases at J, with 15 bases between the two ends. CDR3 sequence (DNA): TGTGCCAGCAGCTCTCGACCCCAGAATATGAACACTGAAGCTTTCTTT. It encodes CASSSRPQNMNTEAFF.

CDR3 sequence reads: CASSIVGTGNTIYF. The CDR3 DNA follows: TGTGCCAGTAGTATAGTAGGCACTGGAAACACCATATATTTT. The chain is built from TRBV19 and TRBJ1-3; D not certain. This CDR3 region has 14 residues. V was clipped by 1 base and J by 2 bases, with 6 bases between them. Germline loops: CDR1 LNHDA, CDR2 SQIVND (reference sequence).

This chain links TRBV5-1 with TRBJ2-6; D unresolved. The germline CDR1 and CDR2 sequences are SGHRS and YFSETQ. This CDR3 is 17 amino acids long. Trimming stripped 0 bases from V and 4 bases from J, with 14 bases between. The CDR3 sequence: CASSLGRRAQGANVLTF. In nucleotides, the CDR3 is TGCGCCAGCAGCTTGGGCCGTAGGGCGCAAGGGGCCAACGTCCTGACTTTC.

The genes are TRBV28 and TRBJ2-5; the match to TRBD2 covers 10 bases. Germline loops: CDR1 MDHEN, CDR2 SYDVKM. This CDR3 has 14 residues. J was trimmed by 7 bases and V by 5 bases; bases with no gene match: 7. CDR3: CASSPERGGGTQYF. Here the CDR3 DNA reads TGTGCCAGCAGTCCTGAGCGGGGGGGCGGGACCCAGTACTTC. Combining the CDR3 with reference TRBV28 and TRBJ2-5 gives the whole variable domain DVKVTQSSRYLVKRTGEKVFLECVQDMDHENMFWYRQDPGLGLRLIYFSYDVKMKEKGDIPEGYSVSREKKERFSLILESASTNQTSMYLCASSPERGGGTQYFGPGTRLLVL.

This clone was counted once. V usage is TRBV2 and J usage is TRBJ2-7, with TRBD2 identical over 13 bases. The CDR3 extends over 17 amino acids. CDR1 and CDR2 from the germline V gene are SNHLY and FYNNEI. J gave up 3 bases and V 3 bases, and 8 bases lay outside the gene matches. CDR3 region: CASSERLAGGRYYEQYF. In DNA, the CDR3 is TGTGCCAGCAGTGAGCGACTAGCGGGGGGTAGATACTACGAGCAGTACTTC.

The genes are TRBV18 and TRBJ1-1; possibly TRBD1 for D (6 bases). V lost 11 bases and J 5 bases, leaving 18 bases between the germline ends. The CDR3 runs to 13 residues. Germline CDR1 reads KGHSH; CDR2 reads LQKENI. CDR3 sequence: CAGALGARTEAFF. The CDR3 nucleotides read TGTGCCGGCGCTTTGGGGGCGAGGACTGAAGCTTTCTTT.

This clone showed up just a few times. V is TRBV7-9 and J is TRBJ1-1, with D unclear. Germline V gives CDR1 SEHNR, CDR2 FQNEAQ (reference sequence). The CDR3 is 14 amino acids. V dropped 5 bases and J dropped 3 bases, with 13 bases sitting between them. The CDR3 loop reads CASSPDNTYTEAFF. In DNA form, the CDR3 reads TGTGCCAGCAGCCCCGACAACACGTACACTGAAGCTTTCTTT.

CDR3 residues: CAWSVSPELPYEQYF. The CDR3 nucleotides are TGTGCCTGGAGTGTCAGTCCTGAACTTCCTTACGAGCAGTACTTC. The gene calls are TRBV30 and TRBJ2-7; D gene uncertain. The CDR3 spans 15 residues. CDR1 GTSNPN and CDR2 SVGIG come from the germline V gene (reference sequence). Between the trimmed V and J ends, which lost 0 bases and 4 bases, there was a span of 16 bases. Filled out from reference TRBV30 and TRBJ2-7, the complete variable domain reads SQTIHQWPATLVQPVGSPLSLECTVEGTSNPNLYWYRQAAGRGLQLLFYSVGIGQISSEVPQNLSASRPQDRQFILSSKKLLLSDSGFYLCAWSVSPELPYEQYFGPGTRLTVT.

The chain has TRBV7-9 and TRBJ2-7, with unresolved D. The V end lost 1 base, the J end lost 4 bases, and 2 bases lay between the germline ends. Germline V CDR1 and CDR2: SEHNR, FQNEAQ (reference sequence). The CDR3 has 11 amino acids. The CDR3 loop is CASSLDYEQYF. CDR3 in DNA: TGTGCCAGCAGCTTAGATTACGAGCAGTACTTC. Drawing the rest from reference TRBV7-9 and TRBJ2-7, the complete variable domain is DTGVSQNPRHKITKRGQNVTFRCDPISEHNRLYWYRQTLGQGPEFLTYFQNEAQLEKSRLLSDRFSAERPKGSFSTLEIQRTEQGDSAMYLCASSLDYEQYFGPGTRLTVT.

This chain links TRBV7-9 with TRBJ2-2; D remains ambiguous. The CDR3 has 15 amino acids. Germline CDR1 reads SEHNR; CDR2 reads FQNEAQ (reference sequence). Trimming removed 1 base from V and 0 bases from J, with 6 bases in between. The CDR3 DNA follows: TGTGCCAGCAGCTTAGGGAATACGAACACCGGGGAGCTGTTTTTT. Translation: CASSLGNTNTGELFF.

This rearrangement joins TRBV19 to TRBJ2-1; 8 bases align to TRBD2. CDR1 and CDR2 from the germline V gene are LNHDA and SQIVND (reference sequence). Trimming removed 5 bases from V and 4 bases from J; junction bases left unmatched: 7. This CDR3 is built from 15 residues. The CDR3, as DNA: TGTGCCAGTAGTCCCGGGGGGGGGCGTTACAATGAGCAGTTCTTC. Translation: CASSPGGGRYNEQFF.

Regarding this clone: Other DNA sequences from this sample encode an identical CDR3 as well. The V and J genes are TRBV27 and TRBJ1-2; no clear D gene. This CDR3 is 13 amino acids long. V lost 3 bases and J 2 bases, leaving 7 bases between the germline ends. Germline V gene sequence: CDR1 MNHEY, CDR2 SMNVEV (reference sequence). CDR3 residues: CASSFRGNYGYTF. The CDR3 bases are TGTGCCAGCAGTTTTAGAGGGAACTATGGCTACACCTTC.

This chain connects TRBV11-3 to TRBJ2-3, with unresolved D. The CDR3 extends over 11 amino acids. V was pared by 6 bases and J by 4 bases, with 5 bases between. CDR1 and CDR2 from the germline V gene are SGHNT and YENEEA. The CDR3 protein is CASRLSDTQYF. As DNA, the CDR3 is TGTGCCAGCAGACTCTCAGATACGCAGTATTTT.

The rearrangement links TRBV5-1 to TRBJ1-4; 9 nucleotides align to TRBD1. The CDR3 is made up of 14 amino acids. V shed 4 bases, J shed 5 bases, and the junction held 3 bases outside the gene matches. From germline, CDR1 is SGHRS and CDR2 YFSETQ. The CDR3 DNA follows: TGCGCCAGCAGCAGGGACAGGGAGAATGAAAAACTGTTTTTT. Encoded protein: CASSRDRENEKLFF.

The J gene is TRBJ2-3, the V gene TRBV3-1 (or the pseudogene TRBV3-2); 11 nucleotides line up with TRBD2. The CDR3 spans 17 residues. Germline lookup yields CDR1 LGHDT and CDR2 YNNKEL (reference sequence). V lost 5 bases, J lost 0 bases, and 7 bases stayed unmatched. The CDR3 loop reads CASSSMTSGASTDTQYF. The CDR3 DNA is TGTGCCAGCAGCTCCATGACTAGCGGGGCCAGCACAGATACGCAGTATTTT.

The chain couples TRBV28 to TRBJ2-1, with unresolved D. The CDR3 has 13 amino acids. Germline CDR1 reads MDHEN; CDR2 reads SYDVKM. Trimming pared 2 bases from V and 3 bases from J, leaving 5 bases between. Here the CDR3 DNA reads TGTGCCAGCAGTTTAACTCTCTACAATGAGCAGTTCTTC. Residues: CASSLTLYNEQFF.

The CDR3 here is CASSSRDRSYNEQFF. CDR3 DNA: TGCGCCAGCAGCTCCCGGGACCGATCTTACAATGAGCAGTTCTTC. The chain uses TRBV5-1 and TRBJ2-1; D might be TRBD1 or TRBD2, each matching 5 bases. The CDR3 contains 15 residues. Trimming pared 3 bases from V and 4 bases from J, leaving 14 bases between. From germline, CDR1 is SGHRS and CDR2 YFSETQ.

The chain carries TRBV30 and TRBJ2-7; D gene uncertain. From germline, CDR1 is GTSNPN and CDR2 SVGIG (reference sequence). CDR3 size: 11 residues. With 0 bases removed from V and 4 bases from J, the gap between germline ends came to 4 bases. The CDR3: CAWSVTYEQYF. CDR3 coding DNA: TGTGCCTGGAGTGTCACGTACGAGCAGTACTTC. Looking up the rest from reference TRBV30 and TRBJ2-7 gives the full variable domain: SQTIHQWPATLVQPVGSPLSLECTVEGTSNPNLYWYRQAAGRGLQLLFYSVGIGQISSEVPQNLSASRPQDRQFILSSKKLLLSDSGFYLCAWSVTYEQYFGPGTRLTVT.

The chain joins TRBV9 to TRBJ1-2; TRBD1 is a possible D gene (5 bases). The germline V and J ends were trimmed by 4 bases and 0 bases, with 16 bases remaining between them. CDR1 and CDR2 (germline): SGDLS, YYNGEE. CDR3 length equals 16 residues. The CDR3 bases are TGTGCCAGCAGCCACGACAGTAATGTAGCTAACTATGGCTACACCTTC. This translates into CASSHDSNVANYGYTF. The full variable domain, its missing parts supplied by reference TRBV9 and TRBJ1-2, is DSGVTQTPKHLITATGQRVTLRCSPRSGDLSVYWYQQSLDQGLQFLIQYYNGEERAKGNILERFSAQQFPDLHSELNLSSLELGDSALYFCASSHDSNVANYGYTFGSGTRLTVV.

The rearrangement links TRBV5-1 to TRBJ1-2; D unresolved. The CDR3 loop spans 15 amino acids. Germline-derived CDR1 and CDR2 are SGHRS and YFSETQ. Trimming cost V 4 bases and J 0 bases, with 13 bases left between them. The CDR3 here is CASSPRSGANYGYTF. The DNA of the CDR3 is TGCGCCAGCAGCCCTCGGTCAGGAGCTAACTATGGCTACACCTTC.

The chain combines TRBV5-4 with TRBJ1-1; D is unresolved. Germline CDR1 reads SGHNT; CDR2 reads YYREEE (reference sequence). This CDR3 comprises 14 residues. The V gene lost 0 bases and the J gene lost 5 bases, with 11 bases spanning the gap. The CDR3 nucleotides read TGTGCCAGCAGCTTGGAACTCCTGTGGACTGAAGCTTTCTTT. Encoded protein: CASSLELLWTEAFF.

The chain combines TRBV23-1 with TRBJ2-1; 13 positions agree with TRBD2. TRBV23-1 is recorded as an ORF, its role being uncertain. The CDR3 is 20 residues long. Trimming cost V 4 bases and J 3 bases; bases outside gene matches: 15. CDR3 nucleotides: TGCGCCAGCAGTCCCATTCTACTAGCGGGGGGGCTGACAGTCTACAATGAGCAGTTCTTC. Its translation is CASSPILLAGGLTVYNEQFF.

The V and J genes are TRBV4-1 and TRBJ1-2, with D possibly matching TRBD1 (5 bases). V shed 3 bases and J shed 3 bases, with 11 bases lying between them. CDR3 size: 14 residues. The germline CDR1 and CDR2 sequences are MGHRA and YSYEKL. The CDR3 sequence is CASSQRDGDYGYTF. In DNA, the CDR3 is TGCGCCAGCAGCCAGAGGGACGGAGACTATGGCTACACCTTC.

The chain carries TRBV7-2 and TRBJ1-2, with TRBD1 matching over 11 bases. Germline V gene lookup returns CDR1 SGHTA and CDR2 FQGNSA. CDR3 length: 14 amino acids. V was pared by 3 bases and J by 7 bases, with 4 bases of the junction left unmatched. The CDR3 DNA follows: TGTGCCAGCAGCTTGGGGGACAGGGGGGGTGGCTACACCTTC. Amino acids: CASSLGDRGGGYTF. Drawing the rest from reference TRBV7-2 and TRBJ1-2, the complete variable domain is GAGVSQSPSNKVTEKGKDVELRCDPISGHTALYWYRQSLGQGLEFLIYFQGNSAPDKSGLPSDRFSAERTGGSVSTLTIQRTQQEDSAVYLCASSLGDRGGGYTFGSGTRLTVV.

The rearrangement uses TRBV5-1 and TRBJ1-3, with D tentatively TRBD1 (5 bases). The germline gives CDR1 SGHRS, CDR2 YFSETQ. The CDR3 loop spans 14 amino acids. V was trimmed by 8 bases and J by 4 bases, leaving 16 bases between them. The DNA of the CDR3 is TGCGCCAGTCGTTCGGGGGATCGAGGAAACACCATATATTTT. Amino acids: CASRSGDRGNTIYF.

This chain links TRBV9 with TRBJ1-2, with TRBD1 as a possible D gene (5 bases). The germline V and J ends were trimmed by 2 bases and 4 bases, with 12 bases remaining between them. This CDR3 region has 14 residues. Per the germline V gene, CDR1 is SGDLS and CDR2 is YYNGEE. The CDR3 nucleotides read TGTGCCAGCAGCGTCGGGACCGAGGGCTATGGCTACACCTTC. Protein sequence: CASSVGTEGYGYTF. The full variable domain, in which reference TRBV9 and TRBJ1-2 provide the parts outside the CDR3, is DSGVTQTPKHLITATGQRVTLRCSPRSGDLSVYWYQQSLDQGLQFLIQYYNGEERAKGNILERFSAQQFPDLHSELNLSSLELGDSALYFCASSVGTEGYGYTFGSGTRLTVV.

This clone was found once. The gene calls are TRBV29-1 and TRBJ2-7; D unresolved. Deletions cut 4 bases from V and 2 bases from J, with 9 bases between. The CDR3 has 12 amino acids. Germline V gene lookup returns CDR1 SQVTM and CDR2 ANQGSEA. CDR3 loop: CSVAGPTYEQYF. The DNA of the CDR3 is TGCAGCGTTGCCGGACCTACCTACGAGCAGTACTTC.

This chain uses TRBV7-6 with TRBJ2-3; 7 bases are a match to TRBD2. CDR1 is SGHVS, CDR2 FNYEAQ, per germline. This CDR3 has 17 amino acids. J gave up 2 bases and V 7 bases, and 15 bases lay outside the gene matches. CDR3 in amino acids: CASTPLRKAGHTDTQYF. As DNA, the CDR3 is TGTGCCAGCACCCCTCTGAGGAAAGCGGGGCACACAGATACGCAGTATTTT.

This rearrangement joins TRBV5-4 to TRBJ2-2, with D possibly TRBD2 on 6 matching bases. The ends were cut back, 0 bases at V and 5 bases at J, with 8 bases in the middle. The CDR3 length is 14 residues. In germline, CDR1 is SGHNT, CDR2 YYREEE (reference sequence). CDR3 residues: CASSLGLATGELFF. The CDR3 coding sequence is TGTGCCAGCAGCTTGGGTCTAGCGACCGGGGAGCTGTTTTTT.

The chain is built from TRBV7-8 and TRBJ1-1; D not resolved. Trimming took off 0 bases at V and 1 base at J, with 6 bases between the two ends. This CDR3 is built from 14 residues. Germline V gives CDR1 SGHVS, CDR2 FQNEAQ. CDR3: CASSLAEGNTEAFF. CDR3 bases: TGTGCCAGCAGCTTAGCGGAAGGGAACACTGAAGCTTTCTTT.